The 10 T cell receptor beta chains in this list originate from one sample, sequenced in a study of identical twins. TCRdb processed the 5' RACE reads anew with MiXCR; each CDR3 protein has one entry. The profile shows around 670,000 distinct CDR3 sequences, around 6% of them singletons. The material sequenced was naive T cells sorted from blood. The receptors originated from a man aged 18 to 30 in good health.

The rearrangement uses TRBV29-1 and TRBJ2-5; 12 bases agree with TRBD2. CDR3 length: 13 residues. Germline V gene lookup returns CDR1 SQVTM and CDR2 ANQGSEA. Losses at the gene ends were 4 bases for V and 5 bases for J; bases not matched to a gene: 2. CDR3 amino acids: CSVGLAGVETQYF. The CDR3 coding sequence is TGCAGCGTTGGACTAGCGGGAGTCGAGACCCAGTACTTC. Full variable domain (rest looked up from reference TRBV29-1 and TRBJ2-5): SAVISQKPSRDICQRGTSLTIQCQVDSQVTMMFWYRQQPGQSLTLIATANQGSEATYESGFVIDKFPISRPNLTFSTLTVSNMSPEDSSIYLCSVGLAGVETQYFGPGTRLLVL.

The sample holds many counts of this clonotype. The J gene is TRBJ1-2, the V gene TRBV29-1; the D gene is possibly TRBD1 (5 bases). V shed 4 bases and J shed 4 bases, with 13 bases lying between them. Germline V gives CDR1 SQVTM, CDR2 ANQGSEA. The CDR3 contains 13 residues. Here the CDR3 reads CSVGSGLGYGYTF. As DNA, the CDR3 is TGCAGCGTTGGTTCAGGGCTGGGCTATGGCTACACCTTC. Filled out from reference TRBV29-1 and TRBJ1-2, the complete variable domain reads SAVISQKPSRDICQRGTSLTIQCQVDSQVTMMFWYRQQPGQSLTLIATANQGSEATYESGFVIDKFPISRPNLTFSTLTVSNMSPEDSSIYLCSVGSGLGYGYTFGSGTRLTVV.

At least ten counts were recorded for this clonotype. V and J are TRBV20-1 and TRBJ2-2; 9 nucleotides agree with TRBD2. Germline CDR1 and CDR2: DFQATT and SNEGSKA (reference sequence). CDR3 length: 15 amino acids. V lost 2 bases, J lost 4 bases, and 5 bases stayed unmatched. This chain's CDR3 is CSARIAGVPTGELFF. The CDR3 bases are TGCAGTGCTAGAATAGCGGGAGTGCCCACCGGGGAGCTGTTTTTT.

This clonotype has just one count. A much larger clone differs from this one at a single base, so this may be a read error. The J gene is TRBJ1-6, the V gene TRBV28; no clear D gene. CDR1 and CDR2 (germline): MDHEN, SYDVKM. The CDR3 runs 14 residues. CDR3 sequence: CASSVRANNSPLRF. CDR3 in DNA: TGTGCCAGCAGTGTCAGAGCAAATAATTCACCCCTCCGCTTT.

The gene calls are TRBV12-3 or TRBV12-4 and TRBJ1-1; TRBD1 might be the D (6 bases). CDR3 length: 18 residues. Trimming left V 0 bases short and J 4 bases short, with 21 bases between. CDR3 nucleotide sequence: TGTGCCAGCAGTTTAGCGGAGGCGGGGGCATTGTCGGGCACTGAAGCTTTCTTT. Its protein is CASSLAEAGALSGTEAFF.

There are many counts of this clonotype. The chain has TRBV12-3 or TRBV12-4 and TRBJ1-5; a weak D match, TRBD1 (5 bases). This CDR3 comprises 14 residues. Trimming pared 5 bases from V and 3 bases from J, leaving 11 bases between. CDR3 protein: CASSPGAANQPQHF. The CDR3 DNA sequence: TGTGCCAGCAGTCCCGGGGCAGCCAATCAGCCCCAGCATTTT.

The gene calls are TRBV12-3 or TRBV12-4 and TRBJ2-7; D is perhaps TRBD2 (6 bases). This CDR3 has 16 amino acids. With 2 bases removed from V and 6 bases from J, the gap between germline ends came to 20 bases. The CDR3 DNA sequence: TGTGCCAGCAGTTTATGGGCCGGGATTTCGGGAGTCGAGCAGTACTTC. Its protein is CASSLWAGISGVEQYF.

This clonotype was seen many times. This chain joins TRBV12-3 or TRBV12-4 and TRBJ2-3; D uncertain. This CDR3 is built from 15 residues. V was trimmed by 6 bases and J by 0 bases, leaving 13 bases between them. The DNA of the CDR3 is TGTGCCAGCAGGAGACCAGGCGCTAGCACAGATACGCAGTATTTT. As protein: CASRRPGASTDTQYF.

This clonotype was found many times. V and J are TRBV20-1 and TRBJ2-7; 12 bases line up with TRBD2. J lost 5 bases, V lost 6 bases, and 5 bases had no gene match. In germline, CDR1 is DFQATT, CDR2 SNEGSKA (reference sequence). The CDR3 has 13 amino acids. The CDR3 DNA reads TGCAGTGCCCGACTAGCGGGAGAGGACGAGCAGTACTTC. It codes for CSARLAGEDEQYF.

The rearrangement links TRBV6-2 or TRBV6-3 to TRBJ2-1; TRBD2 aligns across 8 bases. The CDR3 runs 16 residues. CDR1 MNHEY and CDR2 SVGEGT come from the germline V gene. J was trimmed by 5 bases and V by 2 bases; bases with no gene match: 8. CDR3 sequence (DNA): TGTGCCAGCAGTTACCTCGGCGGGAGGCCCCACAATGAGCAGTTCTTC. As protein: CASSYLGGRPHNEQFF.